The clone carrying this T cell receptor beta chain was seen only a few times. Its antigen remains unknown. The sample belongs to a study of early T cells in non-severe SARS-CoV-2 infection. Study in general: Sequencing input comprised bulk RNA from unsorted whole blood; chain pairing was not available.

General observations from the study: Private and CD4 specificities were missed by VDJdb matching, which favored anti-spike CD8 responses.

This CDR3 has 18 residues. Germline trimming cut 8 bases from V and 3 bases from J; bases unmatched to any gene: 20. From germline, CDR1 is ENHRY and CDR2 SYGVKD. The TCR library protocol attached unique molecular identifiers to the individual cDNA molecules. TCRdb used MiXCR to reprocess the 5' RACE reads, holding one entry per CDR3 protein. The sample records just over 65,000 distinct CDR3 sequences, roughly 13% being singletons. Sequencing was done on a sample of whole blood. This rearrangement joins TRBV10-3 to TRBJ2-7; 9 nucleotides line up with TRBD2. The clonotype originates from an adult who was a healthcare worker with PCR-confirmed SARS-CoV-2 infection or an uninfected control (not recorded which). Written as DNA, the CDR3 is TGTGCCATCGCAACCACAAGGGCGGGAGGGCGCCAGGGCTACGAGCAGTACTTC. This encodes CAIATTRAGGRQGYEQYF.